The sample holds one count of the clone carrying this T cell receptor beta chain. What it binds is unknown. The PCR employed 60 Vbeta primers together with 13 Jbeta primers. Sequenced by immunoSEQ multiplex PCR; TCRdb stores in-frame clones only, minus some. This repertoire shows approximately 90,000 clones, about 78% found once; its top ten account for roughly 3%. CDR1 and CDR2 from the germline V gene are SGHNT and YYREEE (reference sequence). The ends lost 4 bases at V and 4 bases at J; junction bases unmatched: 6. The length of the CDR3 is 15 residues. The record originates from a study of cytomegalovirus exposure and HLA in healthy donors. General observations from the study: A further, later analysis showed that HLA-associated TCR beta chains (compared with equally common others) were more clonally expanded.

The chain recombines TRBV5-4 with TRBJ1-3, with 9 bases lining up with TRBD1. This clonotype was sampled from a man between 40 and 49 years old in good health and CMV-seronegative. The sequenced sample was PBMCs. In nucleotides, the CDR3 is TGTGCCAGCAGCACGGGGACAGGGCAAGGAAACACCATATATTTT. It encodes CASSTGTGQGNTIYF.